This T cell receptor (beta chain) appears in the sequencing data of a study of shared clonotypes between healthy human individuals. Points from the study as a whole: Larger estimated richness was generally recorded for naive subsets relative to memory subsets.

This CDR3 comprises 15 residues. With 6 bases clipped from V and 3 bases from J, the junction kept 10 bases outside the gene matches. CD45RO-negative CD8 cells positively selected for CCR7 made up the naive population, which excluded terminally differentiated effector memory CD45RA+ cells. To note about this clone: As yet, its antigen is unknown.

Here immunoSEQ multiplex PCR was the method, and the copy in TCRdb shows in-frame clones only, minus some. Here the sample spans some 1,900,000 clones, about 95% being singletons. The clonotype was recovered from a man aged 18 to 35 in good health. The specimen was naive CD8+ T cells sorted from blood. The chain joins TRBV6-7 to TRBJ2-7; 8 bases agree with TRBD1. Being an ORF, TRBV6-7 has a function that is uncertain. The CDR3 spells CASRPTGVVYYEQYF. The CDR3 DNA reads TGTGCCAGCAGGCCGACAGGGGTAGTATACTACGAGCAGTACTTC.